The T cell receptor (beta chain) under discussion was sequenced for a study of cytomegalovirus exposure and HLA in healthy donors. In this sample, this clone turned up once. No antigen is known for it. Germline CDR1 and CDR2: SGHRS and YFSETQ. The length of the CDR3 is 16 residues. V shed 2 bases, J shed 4 bases, and the junction held 11 bases outside the gene matches. Study-level results: Most TCR sequences were seen very rarely across donors, but some public TCRs occurred in many.

The protocol was immunoSEQ multiplex PCR, while the TCRdb copy is restricted to in-frame clones and leaves out a portion. The table lists about 180,000 clones, 85% of them singletons, with about 17% in the top ten. This chain connects TRBV5-1 to TRBJ2-7; 8 bases fit TRBD1. The receptor's source is a man between 18 and 29 years old in good health and CMV-seropositive. The material sequenced was PBMCs. The CDR3 DNA sequence: TGCGCCAGCAGCTTAAGTGGACAGGGTATGAGGTACGAGCAGTACTTC. Its translation is CASSLSGQGMRYEQYF.